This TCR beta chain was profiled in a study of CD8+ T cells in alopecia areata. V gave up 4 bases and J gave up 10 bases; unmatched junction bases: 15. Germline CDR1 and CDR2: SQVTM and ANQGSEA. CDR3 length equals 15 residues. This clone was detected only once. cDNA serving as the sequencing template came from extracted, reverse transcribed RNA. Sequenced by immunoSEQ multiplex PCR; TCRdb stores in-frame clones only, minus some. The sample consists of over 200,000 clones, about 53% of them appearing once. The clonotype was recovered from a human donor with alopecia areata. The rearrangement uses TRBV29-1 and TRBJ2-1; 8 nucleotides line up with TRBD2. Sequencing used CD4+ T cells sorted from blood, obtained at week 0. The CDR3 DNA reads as TGCAGCGTTGGTGGTGAAGGACTAGCTGTGAGCGAGCAGTTCTTC. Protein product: CSVGGEGLAVSEQFF.